What follows are 16 T cell receptor beta chains derived from one specimen sequenced in a study of T cells in Graves' hyperthyroidism and ophthalmopathy. The source material, RNA transcripts, was used to amplify TCR beta CDR3 regions. The HTBI primer set drove a first-round RT-PCR of the TCR CDR3. TCRdb fed the multiplex PCR reads into MiXCR, producing one record per CDR3 protein. The sample has 550,000 to 650,000 distinct CDR3 sequences, approximately 14% seen once. Sequencing was performed on blood. The receptor source for this set is a woman under 40 with Graves' hyperthyroidism that later progressed to Graves' ophthalmopathy.

This clonotype appeared a few times. J is TRBJ2-7 and V is TRBV20-1; TRBD2 might be the D (5 bases). V was clipped by 7 bases and J by 0 bases, with 10 bases between them. The CDR3 contains 12 residues. From germline, CDR1 is DFQATT and CDR2 SNEGSKA (reference sequence). The CDR3 bases are TGCAGTGTGACGGGAATCTCCTACGAGCAGTACTTC. It encodes CSVTGISYEQYF.

This clonotype was seen repeatedly, ten times or more. The V and J genes are TRBV5-1 and TRBJ2-2; a weak D match, TRBD2 (6 bases). CDR1 SGHRS and CDR2 YFSETQ come from the germline V gene. Trimming removed 7 bases from V and 5 bases from J, with 15 bases in between. The CDR3 has 14 amino acids. This CDR3 reads CASGEGGWTGELFF. The CDR3 DNA is TGCGCCAGCGGCGAGGGAGGATGGACCGGGGAGCTGTTTTTT.

This clonotype came up many times. V and J are TRBV2 and TRBJ1-5; no clear D. The CDR3 runs to 14 residues. Germline loops: CDR1 SNHLY, CDR2 FYNNEI. Trimming stripped 1 base from V and 5 bases from J, with 9 bases between. CDR3 nucleotides: TGTGCCAGCAGTGAAGGGTTGACGGATCAGCCCCAGCATTTT. This codes for CASSEGLTDQPQHF.

This clonotype came up many times. The genes are TRBV28 and TRBJ1-5; 9 nucleotides agree with TRBD1. Trimming cost V 5 bases and J 0 bases; bases outside gene matches: 8. Germline loops: CDR1 MDHEN, CDR2 SYDVKM. The CDR3 has 17 amino acids. CDR3 DNA sequence: TGTGCCAGCAGTGGAGTGCACAGGGGGCTTAGCAATCAGCCCCAGCATTTT. Translated, it gives CASSGVHRGLSNQPQHF.

With respect to this clonotype: This may come from a read error, since a much larger clone is one base off. This chain links TRBV4-2 with TRBJ1-4; 10 positions agree with TRBD1. Germline trimming cut 2 bases from V and 5 bases from J; bases unmatched to any gene: 8. CDR3 length equals 17 residues. Germline V gives CDR1 LGHNA, CDR2 YNFKEQ. CDR3 DNA sequence: TGTGCCAGCAGCCAACGGGACAGGGGTCACTCAAATGAAAAACTGTTTTTT. As protein: CASSQRDRGHSNEKLFF.

The chain couples TRBV20-1 to TRBJ2-7; D is perhaps TRBD1 or TRBD2 (5 bases each). Trimming cost V 3 bases and J 1 base, with 10 bases left between them. The CDR3 spans 13 residues. Germline V gene data show CDR1 as DFQATT and CDR2 as SNEGSKA (reference sequence). The CDR3 is CSASREYSYEQYF. DNA of the CDR3: TGCAGTGCTAGCAGGGAGTATTCCTACGAGCAGTACTTC.

This clonotype occurred many times. This rearrangement joins TRBV10-2 to TRBJ1-5, with TRBD1 identical over 7 bases. From germline, CDR1 is WSHSY and CDR2 SAAADI. The CDR3 sequence is 16 residues long. Losses at the gene ends were 6 bases for V and 2 bases for J; bases not matched to a gene: 10. The CDR3 bases are TGCGCCAGCAGCCTACAGGGGCCGGGGGGCAATCAGCCCCAGCATTTT. It encodes CASSLQGPGGNQPQHF.

This clonotype was seen many times. The genes are TRBV27 and TRBJ2-4; D remains ambiguous. The CDR3 consists of 15 residues. The germline V and J ends were trimmed by 2 bases and 0 bases, with 8 bases remaining between them. Germline CDR1 and CDR2: MNHEY and SMNVEV (reference sequence). CDR3 amino acids: CASSLNSLAKNIQYF. The CDR3 region has the DNA TGTGCCAGCAGTTTAAACAGCCTAGCCAAAAACATTCAGTACTTC.

At least ten counts were recorded for this clonotype. In nucleotides, the CDR3 is TGCAGTGCTCCCCCTGGGAACGGGGTAGATACGCAGTATTTT. As protein: CSAPPGNGVDTQYF. The rearrangement uses TRBV20-1 and TRBJ2-3, with D possibly being TRBD2 (5 bases). Trimming cost V 5 bases and J 5 bases, with 17 bases left between them. The CDR3 length is 14 residues. Per germline, CDR1 DFQATT and CDR2 SNEGSKA (reference sequence).

This clonotype was seen a handful of times. This rearrangement joins TRBV19 to TRBJ2-4, with D perhaps matching TRBD2 (6 bases). Germline values: CDR1 LNHDA, CDR2 SQIVND (reference sequence). The V and J ends lost 6 bases and 7 bases respectively, with 7 bases between them. The CDR3 runs 11 residues. This CDR3 is CASSRENIQYF. CDR3 nucleotides: TGTGCCAGTAGCCGGGAGAACATTCAGTACTTC.

This clonotype turned up a few times. The rearrangement uses TRBV29-1 and TRBJ2-5; D could derive from TRBD1 or TRBD2 (6 bases each). Trimming took 6 bases from V and 2 from J, leaving 16 bases between them. CDR1 is SQVTM and CDR2 is ANQGSEA in the germline V gene. This CDR3 is 14 amino acids long. The CDR3 DNA reads TGCAGCGTGAAAGGGGGGTTACTACAAGAGACCCAGTACTTC. Encoded protein: CSVKGGLLQETQYF.

Many counts were recorded for this clonotype. The chain carries TRBV6-2 or TRBV6-3 and TRBJ1-5, with 9 bases matching TRBD1. With 4 bases clipped from V and 0 bases from J, the junction kept 7 bases outside the gene matches. Looked up from germline, CDR1 is MNHEY and CDR2 is SVGEGT. The CDR3 contains 17 residues. CDR3 region: CASSWTGARDSNQPQHF. Here the CDR3 DNA reads TGTGCCAGCAGTTGGACAGGGGCGAGGGATAGCAATCAGCCCCAGCATTTT.

The table lists this clonotype with a few counts. The chain joins TRBV6-2 or TRBV6-3 to TRBJ2-1, with TRBD2 identical over 7 bases. The CDR3 consists of 14 residues. CDR1 and CDR2 from the germline V gene are MNHEY and SVGEGT. Germline trimming cut 6 bases from V and 9 bases from J; bases unmatched to any gene: 11. The CDR3 here is CASSLRDYLTEQFF. The CDR3 DNA reads as TGTGCCAGCAGCCTAAGGGACTACCTAACTGAGCAGTTCTTC.

Notes on this clonotype: Given a much more abundant clone one base away, this may be a read error. The chain employs TRBV6-2 or TRBV6-3 and TRBJ1-2, with D possibly being TRBD1 (6 bases). Germline V lookup: CDR1 MNHEY, CDR2 SVGEGT. This CDR3 has 14 residues. The V end was cut by 4 bases, the J end by 1 base, with 10 bases between. The CDR3, as DNA: TGTGCCAGCAGTTTCTGGACAGATAACTATGGCTACACCTTC. It is translated as CASSFWTDNYGYTF.

This clonotype was seen ten or more times. The chain has TRBV6-2 or TRBV6-3 and TRBJ1-2; no reliable D call. This CDR3 has 20 amino acids. The germline V gene encodes CDR1 MNHEY and CDR2 SVGEGT. V lost 0 bases to trimming and J lost 2 bases, with 25 bases between them. The CDR3: CASSYSTPSSSLLRNYGYTF. The CDR3 DNA reads TGTGCCAGCAGTTACTCGACCCCTTCGTCCAGCCTACTTCGGAACTATGGCTACACCTTC.

V is TRBV6-1 and J is TRBJ1-5, with D maybe TRBD1 (6 bases). The ends were cut back, 4 bases at V and 2 bases at J, with 12 bases in the middle. Germline loops: CDR1 MNHNS, CDR2 SASEGT. This CDR3 region has 15 residues. CDR3 sequence reads: CASSVQGGGNQPQHF. In nucleotides, the CDR3 is TGTGCCAGCAGTGTACAGGGTGGGGGCAATCAGCCCCAGCATTTT.